The 19 T cell receptor beta chains given below trace back to one sample, sequenced in a study of T cells in Graves' hyperthyroidism and ophthalmopathy. There were TCR beta CDR3 regions amplified from RNA transcripts. Using the HTBI primer set, a first-round RT-PCR was run on the TCR CDR3. TCRdb independently ran MiXCR on the multiplex PCR reads; one entry per CDR3 protein. The data show some 500,000 distinct CDR3 sequences, about 15% seen once. Sequences were obtained from blood. The receptors come from a woman younger than 35 with Graves' hyperthyroidism.

This clonotype was found many times. The chain has TRBV11-3 and TRBJ2-1, with TRBD2 matching over 10 bases. The CDR3 contains 17 residues. V dropped 4 bases and J dropped 7; count of bases not matched to a gene: 13. CDR1 is SGHNT and CDR2 is YENEEA in the germline V gene. CDR3 loop: CASSSPFSGRAGNEQFF. The CDR3 DNA reads TGTGCCAGCAGCTCCCCCTTCAGCGGGAGGGCCGGGAATGAGCAGTTCTTC.

This clonotype has at least ten counts. The chain links TRBV2 to TRBJ1-2; D is possibly TRBD1 (5 bases). The CDR3 totals 14 residues. CDR1 SNHLY and CDR2 FYNNEI come from the germline V gene. V dropped 5 bases and J dropped 0 bases, with 10 bases sitting between them. The CDR3 loop reads CASSPTASNYGYTF. CDR3 DNA sequence: TGTGCCAGCAGTCCGACAGCTTCTAACTATGGCTACACCTTC.

This sequence joins TRBV4-2 and TRBJ2-6; D is unclear. Trimming removed 4 bases at V and 0 bases at J, with 19 bases between. Germline lookup yields CDR1 LGHNA and CDR2 YNFKEQ. CDR3 length equals 19 residues. For the CDR3, the DNA is TGTGCCAGCAGCCGAGTTATTCTCTCGGCCTCCTCTGGGGCCAACGTCCTGACTTTC. Residues: CASSRVILSASSGANVLTF.

Only a few counts were recorded for this clonotype. This chain joins TRBV5-6 and TRBJ2-5; D is uncertain. V was pared by 0 bases and J by 3 bases, with 15 bases between. This CDR3 has 16 amino acids. Per germline, CDR1 SGHDT and CDR2 YYEEEE. The CDR3 nucleotides are TGTGCCAGCAGCTTGGACAACATAGGCAGAAAAGAGACCCAGTACTTC. This translates into CASSLDNIGRKETQYF.

In regard to this clonotype: A clone one base away is much larger, so this may be a read error. Likely a read error: the CDR3 ends without its conserved phenylalanine or tryptophan. CDR3 DNA: TGTGCCAGCAGCCCTCGACAGGACACCCGTAATGAGCAGTTCGTC. Translation: CASSPRQDTRNEQFV. The chain joins TRBV7-6 to TRBJ2-1; a possible D gene is TRBD1 (6 bases). The CDR3 covers 15 residues. CDR1 is SGHVS, CDR2 FNYEAQ, per germline. V shed 5 bases and J shed 7 bases, with 18 bases lying between them.

There are many counts of this clonotype. The rearrangement uses TRBV30 and TRBJ1-3; D is uncertain. CDR1 is GTSNPN, CDR2 SVGIG, per germline (reference sequence). The CDR3 has 14 residues. The V and J ends lost 0 bases and 7 bases respectively, with 13 bases between them. The CDR3 DNA reads as TGTGCCTGGAGTGTACCCGGCCGCGGTAACACCATATATTTT. It is translated as CAWSVPGRGNTIYF. Full variable domain (missing parts from reference TRBV30 and TRBJ1-3): SQTIHQWPATLVQPVGSPLSLECTVEGTSNPNLYWYRQAAGRGLQLLFYSVGIGQISSEVPQNLSASRPQDRQFILSSKKLLLSDSGFYLCAWSVPGRGNTIYFGEGSWLTVV.

The table lists this clonotype with many counts. V gene TRBV12-3 or TRBV12-4 combines with J gene TRBJ2-7; no definite D call. The CDR3 is made up of 13 amino acids. V gave up 4 bases and J gave up 2 bases, with 9 bases separating them. CDR3 nucleotides: TGTGCCAGCAGTTCCCCGACAACCTACGAGCAGTACTTC. Translation: CASSSPTTYEQYF.

The gene calls are TRBV9 and TRBJ1-4; possible D gene TRBD1, 5 bases. This CDR3 comprises 15 residues. V dropped 1 base and J dropped 0 bases, with 7 bases sitting between them. Per germline, CDR1 SGDLS and CDR2 YYNGEE. The CDR3 loop is CASSVWGATNEKLFF. CDR3 nucleotides: TGTGCCAGCAGCGTATGGGGCGCAACTAATGAAAAACTGTTTTTT.

This clonotype was seen repeatedly, ten times or more. The chain recombines TRBV5-6 with TRBJ1-2, with D uncertain. The V gene lost 1 base and the J gene lost 0 bases, with 10 bases spanning the gap. The CDR3 is 15 residues long. The germline gives CDR1 SGHDT, CDR2 YYEEEE. In DNA, the CDR3 is TGTGCCAGCAGCTTGAAAATGGTAGCTAACTATGGCTACACCTTC. It encodes CASSLKMVANYGYTF.

At least ten counts were recorded for this clonotype. The rearrangement joins TRBV12-3 or TRBV12-4 to TRBJ2-7; 7 bases match TRBD2. The CDR3 spans 14 residues. The V and J ends lost 5 bases and 0 bases, in that order; junction bases with no gene match: 4. CDR3 sequence (DNA): TGTGCCAGCAGTCTGACTAGCCGCTCCTACGAGCAGTACTTC. Its protein is CASSLTSRSYEQYF.

This clonotype was seen just once. A much larger clone differs from this one at a single base, so this may be a read error. The chain joins TRBV10-3 to TRBJ1-2; D is unclear. Trimming removed 5 bases from V and 5 bases from J, with 12 bases in between. The CDR3 covers 13 residues. The germline V gene encodes CDR1 ENHRY and CDR2 SYGVKD. The CDR3 bases are TGTGCCATCAGTTCAAGGGCCGGTTATGGCTACACCTTC. It codes for CAISSRAGYGYTF.

The chain uses TRBV11-2 and TRBJ2-7; 11 positions agree with TRBD2. From germline, CDR1 is SGHAT and CDR2 FQNNGV. There are 16 residues in the CDR3. V lost 5 bases and J lost 7; bases outside the gene matches: 13. The chain's CDR3 is CASSQLAGEGAWEQYF. The CDR3 nucleotides read TGTGCCAGCAGCCAACTAGCGGGAGAGGGGGCGTGGGAGCAGTACTTC.

This clonotype was detected a few times. The rearrangement joins TRBV20-1 to TRBJ1-1; D is ambiguous. V was clipped by 4 bases and J by 3 bases, with 9 bases between them. CDR3 length equals 12 residues. Germline V gene sequence: CDR1 DFQATT, CDR2 SNEGSKA (reference sequence). CDR3 sequence reads: CSATGRDTEAFF. The CDR3 bases are TGCAGTGCTACCGGACGGGACACTGAAGCTTTCTTT.

This clonotype has a handful of counts. V gene TRBV20-1 combines with J gene TRBJ2-2; D not resolved. The CDR3 is 14 amino acids. Trimming stripped 6 bases from V and 3 bases from J, with 14 bases between. The germline gives CDR1 DFQATT, CDR2 SNEGSKA (reference sequence). DNA for the CDR3: TGCAGTGCCCTCGGTACAGCACACACCGGGGAGCTGTTTTTT. Encoded protein: CSALGTAHTGELFF.

As for this clonotype: A junction end diverges from the germline sequence, so it may reflect a read error. The chain recombines TRBV9 with TRBJ2-7, with a possible D match to TRBD2 (5 bases). The CDR3 is 18 residues long. Germline values: CDR1 SGDLS, CDR2 YYNGEE. CDR3 protein: CASIVNPTTLDRTYEQYF. The CDR3 coding sequence is TGTGCCAGCATCGTAAACCCGACTACCCTGGACCGAACCTACGAGCAGTACTTC.

This clonotype showed up many times. The chain links TRBV11-2 to TRBJ2-1, with D uncertain. CDR3 length equals 12 residues. CDR1 is SGHAT, CDR2 FQNNGV, per germline. V was clipped by 0 bases and J by 9 bases, with 6 bases between them. CDR3 nucleotides: TGTGCCAGCAGCTTAGACTCGCGTGAGCAGTTCTTC. It is translated as CASSLDSREQFF.

This clonotype turned up a few times. This chain connects TRBV19 to TRBJ2-7; 10 positions agree with TRBD1. The CDR3 extends over 14 amino acids. Germline V gene lookup returns CDR1 LNHDA and CDR2 SQIVND (reference sequence). The V segment lost 6 bases and the J segment 3 bases; nucleotides outside the gene matches: 5. CDR3 residues: CASRGQGINYEQYF. CDR3 nucleotides: TGTGCCAGTAGGGGACAGGGGATAAACTACGAGCAGTACTTC.

This clonotype was seen many times. CDR3 loop: CASSAGLAVYNEQFF. CDR3 nucleotides: TGTGCCAGCAGCGCCGGACTAGCAGTGTACAATGAGCAGTTCTTC. The V gene is TRBV7-3, the J gene TRBJ2-1, with 8 nucleotides matching TRBD2. This CDR3 is built from 15 residues. Germline values: CDR1 SGHTA, CDR2 FQGTGA. With V trimmed by 5 bases and J by 4 bases, 7 bases remained unmatched. The full variable domain, with the rest looked up from reference TRBV7-3 and TRBJ2-1, is GAGVSQTPSNKVTEKGKYVELRCDPISGHTALYWYRQSLGQGPEFLIYFQGTGAADDSGLPNDRFFAVRPEGSVSTLKIQRTERGDSAVYLCASSAGLAVYNEQFFGPGTRLTVL.

Ten or more counts support this clonotype. This chain joins TRBV7-9 and TRBJ1-1; D possibly corresponds to TRBD1 (5 bases). CDR1 and CDR2 (germline): SEHNR, FQNEAQ (reference sequence). The V gene lost 5 bases and the J gene lost 1 base, with 23 bases spanning the gap. There are 18 residues in the CDR3. The CDR3, as DNA: TGTGCCAGCAGCAACATGGCAGCCCCGGGACGGAGGAACACTGAAGCTTTCTTT. This translates into CASSNMAAPGRRNTEAFF.